This TCR beta chain emerged from a study of blood T cell repertoires in COVID-19. Background on the study: Collection of acute and convalescent COVID-19 samples took place in the United States, Italy and Spain.

This clone appeared once. V lost 10 bases, J lost 0 bases, and 22 bases stayed unmatched. Germline CDR1 and CDR2: ENHRY and SYGVKD. The CDR3 consists of 19 residues. In the study's own analysis: Reference gene primer amplification gave nucleated cell count estimates. Sequencing was performed with immunoSEQ multiplex PCR; in TCRdb, only in-frame clones are kept and a portion is missing. The D gene and trimming were derived from the DNA, and the V and J assignments and clone size from that table. The data contain 270,000 or so clones, roughly nine tenths of them singletons. The rearrangement joins TRBV10-3 to TRBJ2-7; 9 bases align to TRBD1. The sequence was obtained from a woman aged 25-40 years with COVID-19, enrolled during active disease. Source material: peripheral blood. CDR3 nucleotide sequence: TGTGCCACCTTAGGCCTCATAGGACAGGGGACCTCGAGCTCCTACGAGCAGTACTTC. Protein sequence: CATLGLIGQGTSSSYEQYF.